These T cell receptor beta chains were read from a single sample in a study of T cells in localized non-small cell lung cancer. Clones were sequenced by immunoSEQ multiplex PCR, and TCRdb holds only the in-frame ones, with some missing. The sample includes tens of thousands of clones, 88% of them seen just once. The sequenced sample was peripheral blood, obtained before any cancer treatment. These receptors came from a woman aged 35-70 years with stage I squamous cell lung carcinoma. CDR3s include the opening cysteine and the closing phenylalanine or tryptophan. The D gene is left open where the match is weak. Only part of the rows carry a size: once, few, many, or a class if the clone is expanded.

TRBJ2-7	few	NA	TRBV7-9	CASSSRTAEQYF	TGTGCCAGCAGCTCGAGGACAGCCGAGCAGTACTTC
TRBJ2-7	many	NA	TRBV7-9	CASSSLGVAYEQYF	TGTGCCAGCAGCTCACTAGGGGTGGCTTACGAGCAGTACTTC
TRBJ2-6	once	NA	TRBV10-3	CAISGWTVPTGGANVLTF	TGTGCCATCAGTGGATGGACAGTTCCCACGGGTGGGGCCAACGTCCTGACTTTC
TRBJ2-1	once	NA	TRBV9	CASSVDWGVSNNEQFF	TGTGCCAGCAGCGTAGATTGGGGGGTATCAAACAATGAGCAGTTCTTC
TRBJ2-5	few	NA	TRBV5-1	CASSFTRAEETQYF	TGCGCCAGCAGCTTTACGAGGGCCGAAGAGACCCAGTACTTC
TRBJ2-7	NA	NA	TRBV7-2	CASSLEAGRAYEQYF	TGTGCCAGCAGCTTAGAGGCAGGACGTGCCTACGAGCAGTACTTC
TRBJ1-5	few	NA	TRBV30	CAWSVRGGWEPQHF	TGTGCCTGGAGTGTACGGGGCGGGTGGGAGCCCCAGCATTTT
TRBJ2-1	NA	TRBD1	TRBV9	CASSATGTGRGNEQFF	TGTGCCAGCAGCGCAACCGGGACAGGGAGGGGAAATGAGCAGTTCTTC
TRBJ2-7	NA	TRBD2	TRBV9	CASSVDPSGGFYEQYF	TGTGCCAGCAGCGTAGACCCAAGCGGGGGGTTTTACGAGCAGTACTTC
TRBJ2-7	NA	NA	TRBV15	CATSRDNVADEQYF	TGTGCCACCAGCAGAGATAATGTGGCAGACGAGCAGTACTTC
TRBJ1-1	NA	NA	TRBV5-1	CASSLGIESEAFF	TGCGCCAGCAGCTTGGGGATCGAGTCTGAAGCTTTCTTT
TRBJ2-1	NA	NA	TRBV27	CASSLYPGLTGEQFF	TGTGCCAGCAGTTTATACCCAGGGTTGACGGGTGAGCAGTTCTTC
TRBJ1-1	NA	NA	TRBV5-1	CASSLGAGRIMNEAFF	TGCGCCAGCAGCTTGGGGGCGGGCCGGATCATGAATGAAGCTTTCTTT
TRBJ1-3	NA	NA	TRBV9	CASSVASSTFSGNTIYF	TGTGCCAGCAGCGTAGCTTCCAGCACGTTTTCTGGAAACACCATATATTTT
TRBJ2-7	NA	NA	TRBV4-1	CASSQTRVRSYEQYF	TGCGCCAGCAGCCAAACTCGGGTCCGGAGCTACGAGCAGTACTTC
TRBJ1-2	NA	NA	TRBV10-2	CASRPERAGYTF	TGCGCCAGCAGGCCGGAGCGGGCTGGCTACACCTTC
TRBJ1-3	once	NA	TRBV5-1	CASTPGWTGNTIYF	TGCGCCAGCACCCCGGGCTGGACTGGAAACACCATATATTTT
TRBJ2-3	NA	NA	TRBV5-6	CASSLPRALTDTQYF	TGTGCCAGCAGCCTACCCAGGGCCCTCACAGATACGCAGTATTTT
TRBJ1-2	NA	NA	TRBV6-5	CASSYPRVGYTF	TGTGCCAGCAGTTATCCGAGGGTTGGCTACACCTTC
TRBJ1-1	NA	TRBD1	TRBV2	CASRKGAIKNTEAFF	TGTGCCAGCAGGAAGGGGGCTATCAAGAACACTGAAGCTTTCTTT
TRBJ2-7	NA	NA	TRBV25-1	CASSERGFEQYF	TGTGCCAGCAGTGAACGAGGGTTCGAGCAGTACTTC
TRBJ2-7	NA	TRBD1	TRBV5-4	CASSLGQGATYEQYF	TGTGCCAGCAGCTTGGGACAGGGGGCTACCTACGAGCAGTACTTC
TRBJ2-7	NA	TRBD2	TRBV5-1	CASSLGPGTSGVYEQYF	TGCGCCAGCAGCTTGGGGCCGGGGACTAGCGGGGTTTACGAGCAGTACTTC
TRBJ2-3	NA	NA	TRBV27	CASSSRAGKTVDTQYF	TGTGCCAGCAGTTCACGGGCAGGGAAGACTGTAGATACGCAGTATTTT
TRBJ2-3	NA	TRBD1	TRBV5-4	CASSWGQGARNTQYF	TGTGCCAGCAGCTGGGGACAGGGGGCAAGAAATACGCAGTATTTT
TRBJ2-1	NA	TRBD2	TRBV11-3	CASSFSSGGSIYNEQFF	TGTGCCAGCAGCTTTTCTAGCGGGGGGTCCATCTACAATGAGCAGTTCTTC
TRBJ2-3	NA	NA	TRBV5-8	CASSLVSLVTDTQYF	TGTGCCAGCAGCTTGGTGTCGTTGGTCACAGATACGCAGTATTTT